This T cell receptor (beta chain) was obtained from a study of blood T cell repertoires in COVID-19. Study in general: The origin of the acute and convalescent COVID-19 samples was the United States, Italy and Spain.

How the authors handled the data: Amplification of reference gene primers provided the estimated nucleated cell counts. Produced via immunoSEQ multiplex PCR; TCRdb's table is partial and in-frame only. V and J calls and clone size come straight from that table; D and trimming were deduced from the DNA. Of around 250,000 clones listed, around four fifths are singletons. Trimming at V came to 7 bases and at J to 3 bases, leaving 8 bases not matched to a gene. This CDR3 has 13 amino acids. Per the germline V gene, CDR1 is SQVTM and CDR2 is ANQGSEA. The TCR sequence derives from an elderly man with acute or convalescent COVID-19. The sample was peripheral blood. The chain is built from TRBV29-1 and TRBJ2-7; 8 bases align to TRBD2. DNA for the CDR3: TGCAGCGGACAAATCGGGGGGGGCTACGAGCAGTACTTC. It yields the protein CSGQIGGGYEQYF.